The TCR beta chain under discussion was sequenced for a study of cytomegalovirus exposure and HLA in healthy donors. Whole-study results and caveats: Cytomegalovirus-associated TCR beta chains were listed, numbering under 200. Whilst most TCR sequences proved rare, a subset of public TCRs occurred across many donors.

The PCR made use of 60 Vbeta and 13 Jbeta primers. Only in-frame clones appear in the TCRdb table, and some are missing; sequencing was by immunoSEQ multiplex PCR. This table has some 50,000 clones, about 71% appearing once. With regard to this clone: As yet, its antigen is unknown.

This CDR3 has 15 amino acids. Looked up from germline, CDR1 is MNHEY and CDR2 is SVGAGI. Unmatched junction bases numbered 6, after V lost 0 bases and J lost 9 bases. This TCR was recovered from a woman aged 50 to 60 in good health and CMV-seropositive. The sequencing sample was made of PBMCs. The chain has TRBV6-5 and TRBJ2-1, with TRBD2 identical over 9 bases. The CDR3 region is CASSYSAGGPGEQFF. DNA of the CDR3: TGTGCCAGCAGTTACTCGGCGGGAGGGCCGGGTGAGCAGTTCTTC.